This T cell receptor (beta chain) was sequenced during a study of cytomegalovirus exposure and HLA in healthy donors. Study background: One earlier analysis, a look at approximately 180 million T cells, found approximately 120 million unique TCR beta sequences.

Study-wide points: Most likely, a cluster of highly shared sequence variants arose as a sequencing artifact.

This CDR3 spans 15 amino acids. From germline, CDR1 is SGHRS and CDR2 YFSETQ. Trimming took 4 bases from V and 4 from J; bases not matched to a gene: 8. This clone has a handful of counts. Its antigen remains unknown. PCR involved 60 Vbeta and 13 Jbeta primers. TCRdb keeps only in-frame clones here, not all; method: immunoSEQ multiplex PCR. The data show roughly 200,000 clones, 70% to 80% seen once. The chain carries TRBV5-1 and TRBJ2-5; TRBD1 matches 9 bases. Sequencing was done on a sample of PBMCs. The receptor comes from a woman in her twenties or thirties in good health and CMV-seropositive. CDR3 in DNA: TGCGCCAGCAGCCAAGGCGGGACAGGGTTAGAGACCCAGTACTTC. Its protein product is CASSQGGTGLETQYF.